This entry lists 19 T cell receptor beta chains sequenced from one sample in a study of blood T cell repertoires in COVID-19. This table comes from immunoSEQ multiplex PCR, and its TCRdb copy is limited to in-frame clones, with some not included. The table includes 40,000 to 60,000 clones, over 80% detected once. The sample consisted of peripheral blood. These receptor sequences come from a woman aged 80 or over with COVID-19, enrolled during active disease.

The CDR3 DNA reads as TGTGCCAGCAGCTTAGAAGGACAGGGCAAAGCTTTCTTT. This encodes CASSLEGQGKAFF. This rearrangement joins TRBV13 to TRBJ1-1; TRBD1 matches at 8 bases. The V and J ends lost 1 base and 9 bases, in that order; junction bases with no gene match: 4. CDR3 length equals 13 residues. Germline CDR1 reads PRHDT; CDR2 reads FYEKMQ (reference sequence).

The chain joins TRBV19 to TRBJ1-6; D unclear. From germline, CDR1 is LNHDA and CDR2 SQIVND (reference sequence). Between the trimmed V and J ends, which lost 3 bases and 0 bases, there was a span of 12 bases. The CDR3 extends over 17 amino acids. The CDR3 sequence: CASSIDGFSSYNSPLHF. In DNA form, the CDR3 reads TGTGCCAGTAGTATCGACGGGTTCAGCTCCTATAATTCACCCCTCCACTTT.

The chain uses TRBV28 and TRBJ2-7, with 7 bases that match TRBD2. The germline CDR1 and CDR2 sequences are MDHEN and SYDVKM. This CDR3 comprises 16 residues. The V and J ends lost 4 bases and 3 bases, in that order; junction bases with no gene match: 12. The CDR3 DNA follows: TGTGCCAGCAGTTCGGGGGTCTTAGCGGGCGGCTACGAGCAGTACTTC. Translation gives CASSSGVLAGGYEQYF.

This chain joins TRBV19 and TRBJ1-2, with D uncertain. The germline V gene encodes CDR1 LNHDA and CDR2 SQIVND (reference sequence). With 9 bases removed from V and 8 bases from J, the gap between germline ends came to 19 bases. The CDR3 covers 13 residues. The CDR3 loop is CASRREGFGGYTF. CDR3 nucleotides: TGTGCCAGCCGGAGGGAAGGGTTCGGAGGCTACACCTTC.

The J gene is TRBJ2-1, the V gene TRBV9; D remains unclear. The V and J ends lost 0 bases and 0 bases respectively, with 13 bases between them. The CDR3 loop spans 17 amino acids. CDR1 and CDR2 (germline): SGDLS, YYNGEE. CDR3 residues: CASSVATQSSSYNEQFF. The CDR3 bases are TGTGCCAGCAGCGTAGCTACCCAGTCTAGCTCCTACAATGAGCAGTTCTTC.

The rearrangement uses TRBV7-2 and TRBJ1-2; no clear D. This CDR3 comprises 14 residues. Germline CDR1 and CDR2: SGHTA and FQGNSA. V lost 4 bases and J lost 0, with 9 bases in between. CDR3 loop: CASSSATANYGYTF. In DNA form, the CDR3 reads TGTGCCAGCAGCTCGGCAACAGCTAACTATGGCTACACCTTC.

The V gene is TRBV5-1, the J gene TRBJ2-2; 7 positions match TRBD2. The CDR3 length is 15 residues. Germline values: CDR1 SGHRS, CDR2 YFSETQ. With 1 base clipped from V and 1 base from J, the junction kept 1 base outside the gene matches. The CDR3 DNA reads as TGCGCCAGCAGCTTGACTAGCGAGAACACCGGGGAGCTGTTTTTT. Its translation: CASSLTSENTGELFF.

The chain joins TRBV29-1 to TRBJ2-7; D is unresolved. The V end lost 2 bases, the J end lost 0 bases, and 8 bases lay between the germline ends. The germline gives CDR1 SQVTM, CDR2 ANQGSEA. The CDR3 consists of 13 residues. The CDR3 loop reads CSVERPGSYEQYF. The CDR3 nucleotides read TGCAGCGTTGAACGTCCGGGCTCCTACGAGCAGTACTTC.

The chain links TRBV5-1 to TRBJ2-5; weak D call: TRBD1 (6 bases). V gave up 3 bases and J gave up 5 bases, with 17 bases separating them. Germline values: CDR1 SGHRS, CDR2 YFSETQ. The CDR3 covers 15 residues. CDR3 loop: CASSSQGLARETQYF. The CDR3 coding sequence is TGCGCCAGCAGCTCCCAGGGGCTGGCAAGGGAGACCCAGTACTTC. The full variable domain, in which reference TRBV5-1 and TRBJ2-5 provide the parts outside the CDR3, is KAGVTQTPRYLIKTRGQQVTLSCSPISGHRSVSWYQQTPGQGLQFLFEYFSETQRNKGNFPGRFSGRQFSNSRSEMNVSTLELGDSALYLCASSSQGLARETQYFGPGTRLLVL.

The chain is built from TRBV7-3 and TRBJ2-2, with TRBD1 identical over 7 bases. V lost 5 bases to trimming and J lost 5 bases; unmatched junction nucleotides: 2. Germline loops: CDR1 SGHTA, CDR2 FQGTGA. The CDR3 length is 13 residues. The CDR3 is CASSPGGTGELFF. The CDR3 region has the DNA TGTGCCAGCAGCCCAGGGGGAACCGGGGAGCTGTTTTTT.

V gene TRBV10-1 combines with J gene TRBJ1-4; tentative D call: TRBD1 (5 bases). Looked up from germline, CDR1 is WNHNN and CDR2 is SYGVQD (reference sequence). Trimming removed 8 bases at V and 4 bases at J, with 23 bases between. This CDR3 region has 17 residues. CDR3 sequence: CASCGSTKTANNEKLFF. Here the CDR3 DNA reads TGCGCCAGCTGTGGAAGCACGAAGACAGCGAATAATGAAAAACTGTTTTTT.

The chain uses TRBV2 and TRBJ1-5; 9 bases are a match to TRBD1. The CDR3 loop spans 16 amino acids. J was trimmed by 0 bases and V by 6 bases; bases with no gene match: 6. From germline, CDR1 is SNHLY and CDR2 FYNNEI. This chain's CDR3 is CASRGQGGRSNQPQHF. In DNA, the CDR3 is TGTGCCAGCAGGGGACAGGGTGGTCGTAGCAATCAGCCCCAGCATTTT.

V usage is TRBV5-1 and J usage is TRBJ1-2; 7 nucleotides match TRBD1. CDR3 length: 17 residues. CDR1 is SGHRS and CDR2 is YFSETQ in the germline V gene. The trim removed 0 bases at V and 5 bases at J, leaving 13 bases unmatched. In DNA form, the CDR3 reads TGCGCCAGCAGCTTGGTAGGGACAGCAGAAGGAGGATATGGCTACACCTTC. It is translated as CASSLVGTAEGGYGYTF.

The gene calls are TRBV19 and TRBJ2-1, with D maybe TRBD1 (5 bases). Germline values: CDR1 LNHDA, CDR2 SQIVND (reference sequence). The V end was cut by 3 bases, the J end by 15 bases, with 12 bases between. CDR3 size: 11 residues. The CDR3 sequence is CASSIYRSTFF. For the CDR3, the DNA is TGTGCCAGTAGTATCTACAGGTCGACGTTCTTC.

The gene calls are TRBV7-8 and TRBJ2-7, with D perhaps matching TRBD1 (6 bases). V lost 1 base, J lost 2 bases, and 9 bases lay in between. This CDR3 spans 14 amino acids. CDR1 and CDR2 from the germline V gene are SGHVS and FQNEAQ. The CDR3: CASSLEDSTYEQYF. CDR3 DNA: TGTGCCAGCAGCTTAGAGGACAGCACCTACGAGCAGTACTTC.

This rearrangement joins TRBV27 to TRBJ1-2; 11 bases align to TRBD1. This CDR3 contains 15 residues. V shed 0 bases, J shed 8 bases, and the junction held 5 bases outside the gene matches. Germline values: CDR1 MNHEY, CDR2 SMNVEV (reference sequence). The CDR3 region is CASSLSGTGGKGYTF. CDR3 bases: TGTGCCAGCAGTTTATCGGGGACAGGGGGTAAAGGCTACACCTTC.

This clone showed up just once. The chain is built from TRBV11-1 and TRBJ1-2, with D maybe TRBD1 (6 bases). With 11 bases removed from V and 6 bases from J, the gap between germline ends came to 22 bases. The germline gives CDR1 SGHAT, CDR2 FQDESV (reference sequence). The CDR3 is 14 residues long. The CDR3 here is CASHPGDTGHGYTF. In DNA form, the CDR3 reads TGTGCCTCCCACCCCGGGGACACGGGACATGGCTACACCTTC.

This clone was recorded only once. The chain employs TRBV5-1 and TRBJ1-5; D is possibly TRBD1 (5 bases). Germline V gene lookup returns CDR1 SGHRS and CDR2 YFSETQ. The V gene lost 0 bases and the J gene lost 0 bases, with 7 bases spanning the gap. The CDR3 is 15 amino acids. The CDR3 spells CASSLAGDSNQPQHF. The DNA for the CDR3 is TGCGCCAGCAGCTTGGCGGGGGATAGCAATCAGCCCCAGCATTTT.

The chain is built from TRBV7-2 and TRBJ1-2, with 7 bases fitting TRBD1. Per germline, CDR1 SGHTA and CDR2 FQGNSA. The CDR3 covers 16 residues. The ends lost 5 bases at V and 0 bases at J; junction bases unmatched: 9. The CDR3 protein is CASSIGGGSANYGYTF. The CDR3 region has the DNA TGTGCCAGCAGCATAGGGGGCGGTTCTGCTAACTATGGCTACACCTTC. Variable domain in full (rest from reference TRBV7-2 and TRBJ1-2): GAGVSQSPSNKVTEKGKDVELRCDPISGHTALYWYRQSLGQGLEFLIYFQGNSAPDKSGLPSDRFSAERTGGSVSTLTIQRTQQEDSAVYLCASSIGGGSANYGYTFGSGTRLTVV.